This T cell receptor beta chain was captured by sequencing in a study of cytomegalovirus exposure and HLA in healthy donors. It was with 60 Vbeta and 13 Jbeta primers that the PCR ran. Using immunoSEQ multiplex PCR, the repertoire was profiled, and TCRdb retains in-frame clones only, with some absent. The table lists around 150,000 clones, approximately 74% of them singletons, with approximately 2.5% in the top ten. In germline, CDR1 is MGHRA, CDR2 YSYEKL. The CDR3 sequence is 21 residues long. V shed 3 bases and J 0 bases; nucleotides not matched to a gene: 14. Material: PBMCs. This sequence joins TRBV4-1 and TRBJ2-1; 13 positions match TRBD2. The clonotype comes from a woman in her 30s in good health and CMV-seronegative. In DNA, the CDR3 is TGCGCCAGCAGCCACGCTAGAGGACTAGCGGGGGCCTCTAGCTCCTACAATGAGCAGTTCTTC. It yields the protein CASSHARGLAGASSSYNEQFF.